These 20 T cell receptor beta chains came from one sample sequenced in a study of control samples from healthy donors and cancer patients. The data were produced by immunoSEQ multiplex PCR, yet TCRdb's version contains in-frame clones alone and is incomplete. This sample has 99,000 or so clones, with about four fifths found just once. The sample was blood. Every receptor here comes from a man aged 60-69 years in good health.

V is TRBV7-9 and J is TRBJ1-3; the match to TRBD1 covers 8 bases. V shed 5 bases and J 4 bases; nucleotides not matched to a gene: 4. This CDR3 spans 14 amino acids. Germline loops: CDR1 SEHNR, CDR2 FQNEAQ (reference sequence). CDR3 coding DNA: TGTGCCAGCAGCCCGGACAGGGTAGGAAACACCATATATTTT. This translates into CASSPDRVGNTIYF.

The J gene is TRBJ2-3, the V gene TRBV7-8, with TRBD1 identical over 8 bases. The CDR3 loop spans 18 amino acids. CDR1 is SGHVS and CDR2 is FQNEAQ in the germline V gene. V was clipped by 0 bases and J by 2 bases; unmatched bases: 10. The chain's CDR3 is CASSLAGGTGALTDTQYF. For the CDR3, the DNA is TGTGCCAGCAGCTTAGCGGGCGGGACAGGAGCACTCACAGATACGCAGTATTTT.

This clone is a singleton in its sample. This chain connects TRBV9 to TRBJ2-2; D might be TRBD1 (6 bases). The CDR3 totals 15 residues. CDR1 is SGDLS and CDR2 is YYNGEE in the germline V gene. The ends were cut back, 3 bases at V and 3 bases at J, with 12 bases in the middle. CDR3 protein: CASSAQGSDTGELFF. As DNA, the CDR3 is TGTGCCAGCAGCGCCCAGGGGTCGGACACCGGGGAGCTGTTTTTT.

The sample holds a few counts of this clone. The V and J genes are TRBV19 and TRBJ1-6; TRBD1 agrees at 7 bases. The CDR3 is 14 amino acids. V gave up 6 bases and J gave up 8 bases; unmatched junction bases: 7. CDR1 and CDR2 (germline): LNHDA, SQIVND (reference sequence). CDR3 loop: CASRRGPRDSPLHF. DNA for the CDR3: TGTGCCAGTAGGAGGGGGCCGAGAGATTCACCCCTCCACTTT.

This chain connects TRBV5-1 to TRBJ2-7; 9 positions agree with TRBD2. After removal of 0 bases from V and 2 bases from J, the junction contained 3 bases not matched to a gene. CDR1 and CDR2 from the germline V gene are SGHRS and YFSETQ. The CDR3 has 15 amino acids. CDR3 in amino acids: CASSLAGGGAYEQYF. CDR3 sequence (DNA): TGCGCCAGCAGCTTGGCCGGCGGGGGGGCCTACGAGCAGTACTTC.

The chain uses TRBV12-5 and TRBJ2-7; D is unclear. The length of the CDR3 is 14 residues. Germline V gives CDR1 LGHNT, CDR2 FRNRAP. The ends were cut back, 5 bases at V and 2 bases at J, with 13 bases in the middle. The CDR3 protein is CASGPYRVPYEQYF. CDR3 coding DNA: TGTGCTAGTGGTCCCTATCGGGTACCCTACGAGCAGTACTTC. Filled out from reference TRBV12-5 and TRBJ2-7, the complete variable domain reads DARVTQTPRHKVTEMGQEVTMRCQPILGHNTVFWYRQTMMQGLELLAYFRNRAPLDDSGMPKDRFSAEMPDATLATLKIQPSEPRDSAVYFCASGPYRVPYEQYFGPGTRLTVT.

This rearrangement joins TRBV6-5 to TRBJ1-1, with D perhaps matching TRBD1 (5 bases). The germline V gene encodes CDR1 MNHEY and CDR2 SVGAGI. Trimming cost V 6 bases and J 1 base, with 15 bases left between them. This CDR3 is 15 amino acids long. This chain's CDR3 is CASSQSRAGNTEAFF. As DNA, the CDR3 is TGTGCCAGCAGCCAATCCAGGGCCGGGAACACTGAAGCTTTCTTT.

This clone was seen only a few times. The chain carries TRBV15 and TRBJ1-4; D remains unclear. Germline V gene lookup returns CDR1 LNHNV and CDR2 YYDKDF (reference sequence). V lost 3 bases and J lost 7, with 6 bases in between. The CDR3 has 12 residues. CDR3 nucleotides: TGTGCCACCAGCAGTAGCGGTGAAAAACTGTTTTTT. Its protein is CATSSSGEKLFF.

V and J are TRBV30 and TRBJ1-1, with D hard to call. Deletions cut 2 bases from V and 6 bases from J, with 7 bases between. The germline V gene has CDR1 GTSNPN and CDR2 SVGIG (reference sequence). This CDR3 region has 11 residues. In nucleotides, the CDR3 is TGTGCCTGGAGTCAAGGGCCTGAAGCTTTCTTT. It yields the protein CAWSQGPEAFF.

To note about this clone: Germline and junction disagree at one end, which may indicate a read error. V is TRBV12-3 or TRBV12-4 and J is TRBJ1-1; D remains ambiguous. There are 12 residues in the CDR3. The CDR3 sequence is CASRLGSTEAFF. The CDR3, as DNA: TGTGCCAGCAGGTTAGGGAGCACTGAAGCTTTCTTT.

The chain joins TRBV19 to TRBJ2-1; 9 nucleotides agree with TRBD2. This CDR3 has 15 amino acids. V shed 8 bases and J 0 bases; nucleotides not matched to a gene: 5. Germline-derived CDR1 and CDR2 are LNHDA and SQIVND (reference sequence). The CDR3 region is CASVRRGGSYNEQFF. CDR3 in DNA: TGTGCCAGTGTAAGGCGGGGGGGCTCCTACAATGAGCAGTTCTTC.

CDR3 sequence: CASSLGAASGRWDEQFF. The CDR3 DNA follows: TGTGCCAGCAGTCTTGGGGCGGCTAGCGGGAGATGGGATGAGCAGTTCTTC. The chain links TRBV28 to TRBJ2-1, with 10 positions matching TRBD2. V dropped 5 bases and J dropped 8; count of bases not matched to a gene: 15. This CDR3 is built from 17 residues. CDR1 is MDHEN, CDR2 SYDVKM, per germline.

DNA for the CDR3: TGTGCCAGCAGTTTAGTCGGCGGGAGCGGGGGTGAGCAGTTCTTC. It encodes CASSLVGGSGGEQFF. V and J are TRBV27 and TRBJ2-1; the match to TRBD2 covers 8 bases. Germline CDR1 and CDR2: MNHEY and SMNVEV (reference sequence). The V and J ends lost 2 bases and 9 bases, in that order; junction bases with no gene match: 9. This CDR3 is 15 amino acids long.

DNA of the CDR3: TGTGCCAGCAGCTTGGACAGGGGGGTCTATAATTCACCCCTCCACTTT. Protein product: CASSLDRGVYNSPLHF. V usage is TRBV5-4 and J usage is TRBJ1-6, with 8 bases aligning to TRBD1. V was pared by 0 bases and J by 3 bases, with 2 bases of the junction left unmatched. Germline CDR1 SGHNT, CDR2 YYREEE (reference sequence). This CDR3 has 16 residues.

The V and J genes are TRBV3-1 (or the pseudogene TRBV3-2) and TRBJ2-7; a possible D gene is TRBD1 (5 bases). V was shortened by 1 base and J by 1 base, with 11 bases between the two germline ends. Germline V gene data show CDR1 as LGHDT and CDR2 as YNNKEL (reference sequence). This CDR3 comprises 15 residues. As DNA, the CDR3 is TGTGCCAGCAGCCAAGCGCAAGGGGTATCCTACGAGCAGTACTTC. It translates to CASSQAQGVSYEQYF.

This clone was seen a few times. The rearrangement joins TRBV20-1 to TRBJ2-3; D gene unclear. Trimming took off 3 bases at V and 6 bases at J, with 13 bases between the two ends. The CDR3 is 13 amino acids. Germline CDR1 and CDR2: DFQATT and SNEGSKA (reference sequence). The CDR3 nucleotides read TGCAGTGCTAGTTTTTGGGGTCGGGATACGCAGTATTTT. This encodes CSASFWGRDTQYF.

This chain links TRBV6-6 with TRBJ1-4; D might be TRBD1 (5 bases). Looked up from germline, CDR1 is MNHNY and CDR2 is SVGAGI (reference sequence). The CDR3 has 13 residues. V dropped 7 bases and J dropped 5 bases, with 11 bases sitting between them. The CDR3: CASIRGKNEKLFF. DNA of the CDR3: TGTGCCAGCATTAGGGGCAAGAATGAAAAACTGTTTTTT.

The gene calls are TRBV4-1 and TRBJ2-5, with 7 bases identical to TRBD2. The germline V gene encodes CDR1 MGHRA and CDR2 YSYEKL. The ends lost 7 bases at V and 5 bases at J; junction bases unmatched: 13. This CDR3 is built from 15 residues. For the CDR3, the DNA is TGCGCCAGCAACCCTAGCGGAGAGGAGTGGGAGACCCAGTACTTC. This gives the protein CASNPSGEEWETQYF.

CDR3 protein: CASSVTTSGTRGGETQYF. The CDR3 nucleotides read TGTGCCAGCAGTGTAACGACTAGCGGGACCCGGGGGGGGGAGACCCAGTACTTC. The chain combines TRBV6-1 with TRBJ2-5, with 11 bases matching TRBD2. CDR3 length: 18 residues. Germline CDR1 and CDR2: MNHNS and SASEGT. V lost 4 bases, J lost 5 bases, and 15 bases stayed unmatched.

The J gene is TRBJ1-1, the V gene TRBV5-1; 8 nucleotides line up with TRBD1. The germline V gene has CDR1 SGHRS and CDR2 YFSETQ. The CDR3 covers 15 residues. The J segment lost 4 bases and the V segment lost 5 bases, leaving 10 bases of the junction unmatched. In DNA form, the CDR3 reads TGCGCCAGCAGAACAGGGGGAGTTATGGGCACTGAAGCTTTCTTT. Protein product: CASRTGGVMGTEAFF.